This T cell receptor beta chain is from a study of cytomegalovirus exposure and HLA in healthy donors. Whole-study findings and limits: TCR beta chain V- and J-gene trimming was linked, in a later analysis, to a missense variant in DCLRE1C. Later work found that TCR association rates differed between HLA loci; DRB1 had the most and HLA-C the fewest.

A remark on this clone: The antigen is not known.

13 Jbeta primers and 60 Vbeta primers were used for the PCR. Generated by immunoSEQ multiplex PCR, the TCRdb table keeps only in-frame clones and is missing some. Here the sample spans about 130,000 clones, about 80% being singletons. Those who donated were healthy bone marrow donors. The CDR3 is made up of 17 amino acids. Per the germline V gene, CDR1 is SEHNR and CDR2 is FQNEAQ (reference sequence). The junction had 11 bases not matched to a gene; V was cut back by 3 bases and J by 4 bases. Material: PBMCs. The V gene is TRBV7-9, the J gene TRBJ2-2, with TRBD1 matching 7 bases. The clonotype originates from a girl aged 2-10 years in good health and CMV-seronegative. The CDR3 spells CASSFRDSRGPTGELFF. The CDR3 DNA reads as TGTGCCAGCAGCTTCCGGGACAGCCGGGGCCCCACCGGGGAGCTGTTTTTT. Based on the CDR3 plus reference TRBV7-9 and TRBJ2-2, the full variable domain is DTGVSQNPRHKITKRGQNVTFRCDPISEHNRLYWYRQTLGQGPEFLTYFQNEAQLEKSRLLSDRFSAERPKGSFSTLEIQRTEQGDSAMYLCASSFRDSRGPTGELFFGEGSRLTVL.